This T cell receptor beta chain was recorded in a study of graft-versus-host responses after intestinal transplantation. Study overall: Each transplant was multivisceral, liver-intestinal, or isolated intestinal.

This clone came up a few times. The assay was immunoSEQ multiplex PCR, and TCRdb's table has in-frame clones only and misses some. The top ten clones hold 5.1% of a sample with thousands of clones, roughly 29% of them seen once. Trimming removed 6 bases from V and 10 bases from J, with 18 bases in between. Germline values: CDR1 LNHDA, CDR2 SQIVND (reference sequence). This CDR3 spans 13 amino acids. The genes are TRBV19 and TRBJ1-2; D gene unclear. This sample comprised alloreactive CD4+ T cells from a mixed lymphocyte reaction culture, obtained before intestinal transplant. The subset denotes: CFSE-low proliferating T cells sorted from approximately 6-day pre-transplant mixed lymphocyte reaction (GvH or HvG direction). The TCR originated in a human patient who received an intestinal transplant. CDR3 nucleotide sequence: TGTGCCAGTAGATCAAACTTGGCGGCCGACTACACCTTC. This gives the protein CASRSNLAADYTF.